The text below deals with one T cell receptor beta chain. In its sample, this clonotype was seen many times. Its cognate antigen has yet to be identified. Base qualities are not provided; no much larger clone lies one nucleotide away. The library was built by means of 5' RACE. The sample was run on a NextSeq 500. Unique molecular identifiers were attached to individual cDNA molecules in the TCR library protocol so that sequencing error and PCR bias could be corrected. Sequencing covered both TCR alpha and beta chains, and within each sample the abundances of alpha and beta sequences were tightly co-correlated. Per the original workflow: Decombinator V4 was used to perform V gene, J gene and CDR3 annotation of TCR sequences. Expanded TCRs were defined as changing significantly between any two time points under a Poisson model with p below 0.0001. Abundances of TCRs were expressed as counts per million after normalisation to the total number of TCRs sequenced in each sample. TRAV1-2 paired with TRAJ12, TRAJ20 or TRAJ33 defined MAIT TCRs, while TRAV10 paired with TRAJ18 defined iNKT TCRs. VDJdb, accessed on 1 November 2021, was searched for TCRs annotated for CMV, EBV and SARS-CoV-2, and TCRs annotated for more than one antigen were excluded. Starting from the raw public reads, TCRdb applied fastp trimming at Q25, assembled clones with MiXCR and retained in-frame beta chains. Each CDR3 protein gets just one entry, which takes the most common genes and DNA from the rows behind it. For this entry, the V and J calls and clone size follow TCRdb and not the study's own pipeline. This sample is represented by under 40,000 distinct CDR3 sequences; under 7% of them were singletons. The ten most abundant clones make up roughly 6% of the sample.

Relative to germline, V is missing 1 base and J is missing 7 bases, with 6 bases of the junction outside any gene match. Via the germline V gene (reference sequence), CDR1 is SGHNT and CDR2 YYREEE. The CDR3 contains 14 residues, cysteine and phenylalanine counted. Just the 42-base CDR3 DNA is kept, in frame starting at base 1. This record comes from a study of early T cells in non-severe SARS-CoV-2 infection (dated by TCRdb to the early 2020s). Describing the broader study: Because TCR sequencing relied on bulk RNA taken from unsorted whole blood, pairing of alpha and beta chains was not possible.

The study was a case-control design nested within a healthcare worker cohort in London, UK, with weekly nasopharyngeal swab PCR tests and blood sampling. Healthcare workers were enrolled in the week of the UK lockdown, from 23 to 31 March 2020, and were followed every week for up to about 15 weeks. General conclusions and limits of the study: VDJdb matching was skewed toward anti-spike CD8 responses and likely underestimated virus-specific expansions by missing private and CD4 specificities.

This sequence uses TRBV5-4 and TRBJ2-7, and TRBD1 aligns with 9 junction nucleotides. This TCR came from an adult who was a healthcare worker with PCR-confirmed SARS-CoV-2 infection or an uninfected control (not recorded which). Sequenced sample: whole blood. Read as DNA, the sequence is TGTGCCAGCAGCTTGAAACAGGGGGCGGAGGAGCAGTACTTC. Translated, it reads CASSLKQGAEEQYF.